This T cell receptor beta chain is drawn from a study of molecular identifiers for immune sequencing clone quantification. This CDR3 is built from 14 residues. Trimming took 8 bases from V and 3 from J; bases not matched to a gene: 8. Germline V gives CDR1 MNHEY, CDR2 SMNVEV (reference sequence). TCRdb redid the calling of the PCR reads with MiXCR, one entry per CDR3 protein. Seen here are a few hundred thousand distinct CDR3 sequences, about 25% observed once, and the top ten hold around 0.78%. The sample holds a few counts of this clonotype. CD8+CD4-CCR7+CD45RA+ sorting gave the naive CD8 T cells. The clonotype comes from a human donor in good health. Some libraries in this study had Jurkat cell RNA spiked in. The gene calls are TRBV27 and TRBJ2-7, with 9 bases matching TRBD2. Sequenced material: naive CD8+ T cells from blood, with Jurkat cell RNA spiked in. Subset denoted: FACS-sorted CD8+CD4-CCR7+CD45RA+ naive T cells. The CDR3 DNA reads as TGTGCCAGCCGATGGGGCGGGGGGGTCTACGAGCAGTACTTC. This sequence encodes CASRWGGGVYEQYF.